Listed below are T cell receptor beta chains from one sample, sequenced in a study of blood T cell repertoires in COVID-19. The data were produced by immunoSEQ multiplex PCR, yet TCRdb's version contains in-frame clones alone and is incomplete. The sample yields some 240,000 clones, around nine tenths seen once. Sequenced sample: peripheral blood. These receptors were taken from a man in his sixties with COVID-19, enrolled during active disease. The CDR3 runs from the conserved cysteine through the conserved F or W. The D gene is left open where the match is weak. Some rows have no size entry. The others give once, few or many, or a class for an expanded clone.

d_call: TRBD1
v_call: TRBV28
clone_size: NA
j_call: TRBJ1-1
cdr3_aa: CASTGQGAEITEAFF
cdr3_nt: TGTGCCAGCACGGGACAGGGGGCGGAAATCACTGAAGCTTTCTTT

d_call: NA
v_call: TRBV9
clone_size: NA
j_call: TRBJ1-6
cdr3_aa: CASKTGSLNSPLHF
cdr3_nt: TGTGCCAGCAAGACCGGGAGCTTGAATTCACCCCTCCACTTT

d_call: NA
v_call: TRBV7-9
clone_size: NA
j_call: TRBJ2-7
cdr3_aa: CASSPGHFYEQYF
cdr3_nt: TGTGCCAGCAGCCCGGGACACTTCTACGAGCAGTACTTC

d_call: NA
v_call: TRBV19
clone_size: NA
j_call: TRBJ1-5
cdr3_aa: CASSIGRGNQPQHF
cdr3_nt: TGTGCCAGTAGTATAGGGAGGGGCAATCAGCCCCAGCATTTT

d_call: TRBD1
v_call: TRBV28
clone_size: NA
j_call: TRBJ1-2
cdr3_aa: CASSTPTGQGSYGYTF
cdr3_nt: TGTGCCAGCAGCACACCAACCGGACAGGGATCCTATGGCTACACCTTC

d_call: TRBD1
v_call: TRBV30
clone_size: NA
j_call: TRBJ1-5
cdr3_aa: CAWKTGGLHQPQHF
cdr3_nt: TGTGCCTGGAAAACAGGGGGGTTGCATCAGCCCCAGCATTTT

d_call: NA
v_call: TRBV27
clone_size: NA
j_call: TRBJ1-5
cdr3_aa: CASSFQGVNQPQHF
cdr3_nt: TGTGCCAGCAGTTTCCAGGGCGTCAATCAGCCCCAGCATTTT

d_call: TRBD1
v_call: TRBV19
clone_size: NA
j_call: TRBJ2-3
cdr3_aa: CASSRTGRTDTQYF
cdr3_nt: TGTGCCAGTTCACGGACAGGTCGCACAGATACGCAGTATTTT

d_call: NA
v_call: TRBV5-1
clone_size: once
j_call: TRBJ1-3
cdr3_aa: CASSLGSSGAGNTIYF
cdr3_nt: TGCGCCAGCAGCTTGGGGTCTTCAGGGGCTGGAAACACCATATATTTT

d_call: TRBD2
v_call: TRBV29-1
clone_size: NA
j_call: TRBJ2-7
cdr3_aa: CSVGSGDSYEQYF
cdr3_nt: TGCAGCGTTGGTAGCGGGGACTCCTACGAGCAGTACTTC

d_call: NA
v_call: TRBV30
clone_size: NA
j_call: TRBJ1-3
cdr3_aa: CAWSADSSGNTIYF
cdr3_nt: TGTGCCTGGAGCGCCGACTCATCTGGCAACACCATATATTTT

d_call: TRBD2
v_call: TRBV9
clone_size: NA
j_call: TRBJ2-3
cdr3_aa: CASSPMTSGSTDTQYF
cdr3_nt: TGTGCCAGCAGCCCTATGACTAGCGGCTCCACAGATACGCAGTATTTT

d_call: TRBD1
v_call: TRBV3-1/TRBV3-2
clone_size: NA
j_call: TRBJ1-6
cdr3_aa: CASSTTGANSPLHF
cdr3_nt: TGTGCCAGCAGCACGACAGGGGCTAATTCACCCCTCCACTTT

d_call: TRBD2
v_call: TRBV27
clone_size: NA
j_call: TRBJ2-1
cdr3_aa: CASRQLAGGPTYNEQFF
cdr3_nt: TGTGCCAGCAGGCAACTAGCGGGAGGACCTACCTACAATGAGCAGTTCTTC